This T cell receptor beta chain was profiled in a study of shared clonotypes between healthy human individuals. The assay was immunoSEQ multiplex PCR, and TCRdb's table has in-frame clones only and misses some. This sample yields around 1.9 million clones, of which about 93% are seen a single time; around 1.7% belongs to the top ten. Study-wide findings and caveats: There were few donors, and this limited the genetic and exposure-history diversity represented.

This clone was detected only once. Its antigen is currently unknown. V lost 5 bases and J lost 8, with 7 bases in between. In germline, CDR1 is SNHLY, CDR2 FYNNEI. This CDR3 is built from 11 residues. Terminally differentiated effector memory CD45RA+ cells were excluded by CCR7 positive selection of CD45RO-negative cells. Sample: naive CD8+ T cells from PBMCs. The V gene is TRBV2, the J gene TRBJ2-1, with D uncertain. This receptor was obtained from a man between 18 and 29 years old in good health. Some clones in this sample may be carry-over from other donors' samples. The CDR3: CASSQVDEQFF. The CDR3 DNA is TGTGCCAGCAGTCAGGTCGATGAGCAGTTCTTC. Drawing the rest from reference TRBV2 and TRBJ2-1, the complete variable domain is EPEVTQTPSHQVTQMGQEVILRCVPISNHLYFYWYRQILGQKVEFLVSFYNNEISEKSEIFDDQFSVERPDGSNFTLKIRSTKLEDSAMYFCASSQVDEQFFGPGTRLTVL.